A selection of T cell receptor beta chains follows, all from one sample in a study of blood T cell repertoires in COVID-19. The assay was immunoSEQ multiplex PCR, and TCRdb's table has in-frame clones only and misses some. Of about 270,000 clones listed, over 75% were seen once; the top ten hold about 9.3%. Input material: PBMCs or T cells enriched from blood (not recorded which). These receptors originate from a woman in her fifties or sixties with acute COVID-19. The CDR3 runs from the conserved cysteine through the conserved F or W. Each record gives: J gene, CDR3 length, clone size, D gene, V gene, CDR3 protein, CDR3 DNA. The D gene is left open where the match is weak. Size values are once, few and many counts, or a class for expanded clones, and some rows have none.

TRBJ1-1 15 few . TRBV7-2 CASSLDQGFDTEAFF TGTGCCAGCAGCTTAGATCAGGGGTTCGACACTGAAGCTTTCTTT
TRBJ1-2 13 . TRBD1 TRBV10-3 CAISSDRGYGYTF TGTGCCATCAGCTCCGACAGGGGCTATGGCTACACCTTC
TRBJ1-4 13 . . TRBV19 CASLQGPGEKLFF TGTGCTAGCCTCCAGGGGCCGGGGGAAAAACTGTTTTTT
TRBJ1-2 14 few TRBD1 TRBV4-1 CASSAGTGNYGYTF TGCGCCAGCAGCGCCGGGACAGGAAACTATGGCTACACCTTC
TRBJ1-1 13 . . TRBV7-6 CASSRSQVTEAFF TGTGCCAGCAGTCGTAGTCAGGTCACTGAAGCTTTCTTT
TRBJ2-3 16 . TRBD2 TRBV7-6 CASSFRLAGSTDTQYF TGTGCCAGCAGCTTTCGTCTAGCGGGTTCCACAGATACGCAGTATTTT
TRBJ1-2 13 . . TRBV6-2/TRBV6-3 CASSQAGAGGYTF TGTGCCAGCAGTCAAGCAGGGGCCGGTGGCTACACCTTC
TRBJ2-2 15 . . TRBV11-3 CASSSRGTNTGELFF TGTGCCAGCAGCTCCCGGGGGACGAACACCGGGGAGCTGTTTTTT
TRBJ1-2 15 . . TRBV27 CASSLREGANYGYTF TGTGCCAGCAGTTTGCGGGAGGGGGCTAACTATGGCTACACCTTC
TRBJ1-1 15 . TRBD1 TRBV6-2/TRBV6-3 CASSYGTGRNTEAFF TGTGCCAGCAGTTACGGGACAGGAAGGAACACTGAAGCTTTCTTT
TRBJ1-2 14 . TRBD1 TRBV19 CASSTGQQSYGYTF TGTGCCAGTAGTACGGGACAGCAGTCATATGGCTACACCTTC
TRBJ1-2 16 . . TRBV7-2 CASSLEGQARSLGYTF TGTGCCAGCAGCTTAGAGGGGCAAGCTCGAAGTCTTGGCTACACCTTC
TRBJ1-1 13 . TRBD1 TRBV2 CASRTGPDTEAFF TGTGCCAGCAGGACAGGGCCGGACACTGAAGCTTTCTTT
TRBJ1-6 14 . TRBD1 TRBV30 CAWSSGTANSPLHF TGTGCCTGGAGTTCCGGGACAGCTAATTCACCCCTCCACTTT
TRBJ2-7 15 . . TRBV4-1 CASSPLISRGYEQYF TGCGCCAGCAGCCCACTTATTTCTCGAGGGTACGAGCAGTACTTC
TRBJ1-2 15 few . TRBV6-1 CASSEGAASNYGYTF TGTGCCAGCAGTGAGGGGGCAGCCTCTAACTATGGCTACACCTTC
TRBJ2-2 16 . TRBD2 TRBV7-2 CASSFNSGAFTGELFF TGTGCCAGCAGCTTTAATAGCGGGGCCTTCACCGGGGAGCTGTTTTTT
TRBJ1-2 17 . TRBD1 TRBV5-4 CASSPQSGTGGDYGYTF TGTGCCAGCAGCCCACAATCCGGGACAGGGGGCGACTATGGCTACACCTTC
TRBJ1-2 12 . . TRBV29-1 CSVDSGNYGYTF TGCAGCGTTGATTCAGGGAACTATGGCTACACCTTC
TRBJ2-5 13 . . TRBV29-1 CSVDETNQETQYF TGCAGCGTCGATGAAACAAACCAAGAGACCCAGTACTTC
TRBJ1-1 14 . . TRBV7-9 CASSQGTSNTEAFF TGTGCCAGCAGCCAGGGGACCTCGAACACTGAAGCTTTCTTT
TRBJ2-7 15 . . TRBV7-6 CASSGGTKSSYEQYF TGTGCCAGCAGCGGCGGGACCAAAAGCTCCTACGAGCAGTACTTC
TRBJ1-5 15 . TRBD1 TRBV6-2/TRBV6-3 CASSWDRGGDQPQHF TGTGCCAGCAGTTGGGACAGGGGAGGGGATCAGCCCCAGCATTTT
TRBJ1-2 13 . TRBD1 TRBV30 CAWSEGTGFGYTF TGTGCCTGGAGTGAAGGGACAGGGTTCGGCTACACCTTC
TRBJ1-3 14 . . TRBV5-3 CARSPGQIHNTIYF TGTGCCAGAAGTCCCGGACAGATACACAACACCATATATTTT
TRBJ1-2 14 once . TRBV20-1 CSASKVGNNYGYTF TGCAGTGCTAGTAAGGTCGGGAATAACTATGGCTACACCTTC
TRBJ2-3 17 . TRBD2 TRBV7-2 CASSPRLAGGGTDTQYF TGTGCCAGCAGCCCCCGACTAGCGGGGGGGGGCACAGATACGCAGTATTTT
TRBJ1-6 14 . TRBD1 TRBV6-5 CASSIRQGDSPLHF TGTGCCAGCAGTATTCGACAGGGGGATTCACCCCTCCACTTT
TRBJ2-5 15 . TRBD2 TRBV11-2 CASSLDLLAGGTQYF TGTGCCAGCAGCTTAGATCTCCTAGCGGGGGGGACCCAGTACTTC
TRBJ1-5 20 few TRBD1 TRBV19 CASRNMGPGTGGSGNQPQHF TGTGCCAGTAGAAATATGGGTCCCGGGACAGGGGGCTCGGGCAATCAGCCCCAGCATTTT
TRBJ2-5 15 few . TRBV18 CASSPPNNREETQYF TGTGCCAGCTCACCACCGAATAACAGAGAAGAGACCCAGTACTTC
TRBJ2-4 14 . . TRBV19 CASIPTGVKNIQYF TGTGCCAGTATTCCCACCGGGGTAAAAAACATTCAGTACTTC
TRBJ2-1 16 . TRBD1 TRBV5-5 CASRAWGQGGYNEQFF TGTGCCAGCAGAGCATGGGGACAGGGAGGTTACAATGAGCAGTTCTTC
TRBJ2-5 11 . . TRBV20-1 CSARPEETQYF TGCAGTGCTAGACCCGAAGAGACCCAGTACTTC
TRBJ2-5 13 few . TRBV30 CAWSVRGAETQYF TGTGCCTGGAGTGTAAGAGGCGCCGAGACCCAGTACTTC
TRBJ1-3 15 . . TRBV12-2 CASRLEESSGNTIYF TGTGCAAGTCGCTTAGAGGAGAGCTCTGGAAACACCATATATTTT
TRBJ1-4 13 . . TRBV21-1 CASSHNGRGKLFF TGTGCCAGCAGCCATAATGGAAGAGGAAAACTGTTTTTT
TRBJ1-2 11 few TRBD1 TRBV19 CATLTGNGYTF TGTGCCACCTTGACAGGGAACGGCTACACCTTC
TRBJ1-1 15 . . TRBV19 CASRPQGARNTEAFF TGTGCCAGTAGACCACAGGGAGCGAGGAACACTGAAGCTTTCTTT
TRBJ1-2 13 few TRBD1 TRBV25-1 CASSATGTEFAYF TGTGCCAGCAGTGCGACCGGGACAGAATTTGCCTACTTC
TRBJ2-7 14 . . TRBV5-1 CASSLKDSSYEQYF TGCGCCAGCAGCTTGAAGGACAGTTCCTACGAGCAGTACTTC
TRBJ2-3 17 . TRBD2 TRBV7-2 CASSPRIGTSVHVTQYF TGTGCCAGCAGCCCGAGAATAGGGACTAGCGTTCATGTTACGCAGTATTTT
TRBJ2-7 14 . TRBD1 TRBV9 CASSVGGQRYEQYF TGTGCCAGCAGCGTAGGGGGACAGAGGTACGAGCAGTACTTC
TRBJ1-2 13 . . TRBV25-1 CASAGEFGRGYTF TGTGCCAGCGCTGGAGAGTTTGGGAGAGGCTACACCTTC
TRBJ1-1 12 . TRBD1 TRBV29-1 CSVDPTGGEAFF TGCAGCGTTGATCCTACAGGGGGTGAAGCTTTCTTT
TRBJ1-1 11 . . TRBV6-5 CASSSGPEAFF TGTGCCAGCAGCTCTGGGCCTGAAGCTTTCTTT